This is a list of T cell receptor beta chains from one sample in a study of T cell responses to AZD1222 COVID-19 vaccine. Measured with immunoSEQ multiplex PCR; TCRdb has only the in-frame clones, and not every one. Found here are some 150,000 clones, roughly 92% of them singletons; the top ten hold more than 5%. The input for sequencing was peripheral blood, taken on day 0 of AZD1222 vaccination. The source of these receptors is an adult in good health. Both conserved end residues are part of each CDR3. Fields, in order: clone size, V gene, D gene, J gene, CDR3 protein, CDR3 DNA. The D gene is left open where the match is weak. Some rows mark clone size as missing; the rest say once, few, many or name a class of expanded clone.

NA	TRBV19	TRBD1	TRBJ1-4	CATLMSGTGILKEEKLFF	TGTGCCACTCTAATGTCCGGGACAGGGATATTAAAGGAGGAAAAACTGTTTTTT
NA	TRBV4-2	NA	TRBJ2-7	CASSQDNYSYEQYF	TGTGCCAGCAGCCAAGATAACTACTCCTACGAGCAGTACTTC
NA	TRBV15	NA	TRBJ2-3	CATSRSNEGYTQYF	TGTGCCACCAGCAGATCTAATGAAGGGTATACGCAGTATTTT
NA	TRBV11-2	TRBD2	TRBJ2-1	CASSSPGLAGYNEQFF	TGTGCCAGCAGCTCCCCCGGACTAGCGGGATACAATGAGCAGTTCTTC
NA	TRBV3-1/TRBV3-2	NA	TRBJ1-3	CASSQGPVSGNTIYF	TGTGCCAGCAGCCAAGGTCCCGTCTCTGGAAACACCATATATTTT
NA	TRBV5-5	NA	TRBJ2-5	CASSLQPGLTQYF	TGTGCCAGCAGCTTGCAGCCGGGGTTGACCCAGTACTTC
NA	TRBV28	TRBD1	TRBJ1-6	CASSLRPGTGTSLRYNSPLHF	TGTGCCAGCAGTTTACGCCCCGGGACAGGGACTTCCCTCCGCTATAATTCACCCCTCCACTTT
few	TRBV3-1/TRBV3-2	NA	TRBJ1-4	CASAKGARGEKLFF	TGTGCCAGCGCAAAGGGAGCCCGGGGAGAAAAACTGTTTTTT
NA	TRBV19	NA	TRBJ1-3	CASSTRWGDSGNTIYF	TGTGCCAGTAGTACCAGATGGGGGGACTCTGGAAACACCATATATTTT
NA	TRBV5-1	NA	TRBJ2-5	CASSETRGEETQYF	TGCGCCAGCAGCGAAACCAGGGGGGAAGAGACCCAGTACTTC
once	TRBV5-1	TRBD1	TRBJ2-2	CASSLKGTGNTGELFF	TGCGCCAGCAGCTTGAAGGGGACAGGGAACACCGGGGAGCTGTTTTTT
NA	TRBV6-4	TRBD1	TRBJ1-1	CASRRTGFDSTEAFF	TGTGCCAGCAGAAGGACAGGTTTTGATTCCACTGAAGCTTTCTTT
NA	TRBV28	TRBD1	TRBJ1-2	CASRGQGGYYTF	TGTGCCAGCAGGGGACAGGGTGGGTACTACACCTTC